These T cell receptor beta chains were read from a single sample in a study of blood T cell repertoires in COVID-19. Repertoires were generated with immunoSEQ multiplex PCR, while TCRdb's copy carries only in-frame clones and drops some. The table includes about 70,000 clones, roughly 84% detected once. Sequencing was carried out using peripheral blood. The receptors were gathered from a woman in her late teens or twenties with acute or convalescent COVID-19. Each CDR3 is given with its conserved first and last residue. D genes are given only for firm matches. Expanded clones are given a class, and other clones once, few, many or no size at all.

v_call	j_call	d_call	clone_size	cdr3_aa	cdr3_nt
TRBV4-3	TRBJ2-3	.	.	CASSQRGTGTDTQYF	TGCGCCAGCAGCCAGCGAGGGACTGGCACAGATACGCAGTATTTT
TRBV19	TRBJ1-3	TRBD1	few	CASSMMGQSSGNTIYF	TGTGCCAGTAGTATGATGGGACAGAGCTCTGGAAACACCATATATTTT
TRBV30	TRBJ2-2	TRBD2	few	CAWSGLAGANTGELFF	TGTGCCTGGAGTGGGCTAGCGGGGGCCAACACCGGGGAGCTGTTTTTT
TRBV29-1	TRBJ1-1	.	.	CSVDIVDRNTEAFF	TGCAGCGTTGATATAGTCGACAGGAACACTGAAGCTTTCTTT
TRBV29-1	TRBJ2-7	TRBD2	.	CSVARLAGGYYEQYF	TGCAGCGTTGCCCGACTAGCGGGGGGGTACTACGAGCAGTACTTC
TRBV28	TRBJ1-1	TRBD1	.	CASSSGDRGLTLNTEAFF	TGTGCCAGCAGTTCCGGGGACAGGGGGCTTACTCTGAACACTGAAGCTTTCTTT
TRBV19	TRBJ1-5	TRBD1	.	CASRRDRNSNQPQHF	TGTGCCAGTAGGAGGGACAGAAATAGCAATCAGCCCCAGCATTTT
TRBV7-9	TRBJ1-1	.	.	CASSLHGRAEAFF	TGTGCCAGCAGCTTACACGGCAGGGCTGAAGCTTTCTTT
TRBV29-1	TRBJ1-2	.	.	CSVSPLFNYGYTF	TGCAGCGTTAGTCCCCTATTTAACTATGGCTACACCTTC
TRBV5-1	TRBJ1-1	TRBD1	.	CASRGGTEPVEAFF	TGCGCCAGCAGGGGCGGGACAGAGCCTGTTGAAGCTTTCTTT
TRBV5-6	TRBJ1-3	TRBD1	.	CASSLEATGSLRNTIYF	TGTGCCAGCAGCTTGGAGGCGACAGGGAGTCTAAGAAACACCATATATTTT
TRBV6-5	TRBJ1-1	TRBD1	.	CASSYYGTDVEAFF	TGTGCCAGCAGTTACTACGGGACAGACGTTGAAGCTTTCTTT
TRBV2	TRBJ2-1	TRBD2	.	CASSGTSGRYSKGEQFF	TGTGCCAGCAGCGGGACTAGCGGGAGGTACTCCAAGGGTGAGCAGTTCTTC
TRBV7-8	TRBJ1-1	.	.	CASSRDWVNTEAFF	TGTGCCAGCAGCCGTGACTGGGTAAACACTGAAGCTTTCTTT
TRBV14	TRBJ2-1	TRBD1	.	CASSHTGTGSDEQFF	TGTGCCAGCAGCCATACCGGGACAGGGTCCGATGAGCAGTTCTTC
TRBV5-5	TRBJ2-7	TRBD1	.	CASSLGQGLGYEQYF	TGTGCCAGCAGCCTAGGACAGGGCCTTGGTTACGAGCAGTACTTC
TRBV11-2	TRBJ1-2	TRBD1	.	CASSLVAGTGSFGYTF	TGTGCCAGCAGCTTGGTAGCTGGGACAGGGAGTTTTGGCTACACCTTC
TRBV5-4	TRBJ2-5	.	.	CASSLFTDQETQYF	TGTGCCAGCAGCTTGTTCACAGACCAAGAGACCCAGTACTTC
TRBV5-1	TRBJ2-5	TRBD1	.	CASSLGPGTGEETQYF	TGCGCCAGCAGCTTGGGTCCCGGGACAGGGGAAGAGACCCAGTACTTC
TRBV10-3	TRBJ2-3	.	once	CAISGTGTDTQYF	TGTGCCATCAGTGGCACAGGGACAGATACGCAGTATTTT
TRBV11-2	TRBJ2-7	.	.	CASSLDRITTFGHYEQYF	TGTGCCAGCAGCTTAGACCGTATAACTACTTTCGGCCACTACGAGCAGTACTTC
TRBV2	TRBJ2-5	TRBD2	.	CASRTRGFTGGQETQYF	TGTGCCAGCAGGACCCGTGGGTTTACGGGGGGGCAGGAGACCCAGTACTTC
TRBV9	TRBJ2-5	TRBD2	.	CASSQGTTPGVLETQYF	TGTGCCAGCAGCCAAGGGACTACCCCGGGAGTGTTAGAGACCCAGTACTTC
TRBV27	TRBJ1-5	TRBD1	.	CASSSDRGNQPQHF	TGTGCCAGCAGTTCCGACAGGGGCAATCAGCCCCAGCATTTT
TRBV19	TRBJ1-5	.	.	CASSAWSGSNQPQHF	TGTGCCAGTAGTGCCTGGTCGGGTAGCAATCAGCCCCAGCATTTT
TRBV16	TRBJ2-7	.	.	CASSQSSGTEQYF	TGTGCCAGCAGCCAATCGTCGGGTACCGAGCAGTACTTC
TRBV7-2	TRBJ2-7	TRBD1	.	CASSSDRGQYEQYF	TGTGCCAGCAGCTCCGACAGGGGGCAGTACGAGCAGTACTTC
TRBV5-6	TRBJ2-7	.	.	CASSYRGSYEQYF	TGTGCCAGCAGCTACCGAGGTAGTTACGAGCAGTACTTC
TRBV29-1	TRBJ2-1	TRBD2	.	CSVELGLAVFNEQFF	TGCAGCGTTGAGTTAGGACTAGCGGTTTTCAATGAGCAGTTCTTC
TRBV20-1	TRBJ1-1	.	.	CSARDLTEAFF	TGCAGTGCTAGAGATCTGACTGAAGCTTTCTTT
TRBV19	TRBJ2-1	.	.	CASHASGLWANEQFF	TGTGCCAGCCATGCCAGCGGGTTGTGGGCCAATGAGCAGTTCTTC
TRBV15	TRBJ2-1	TRBD2	.	CATRVAGEYNEQFF	TGTGCCACCAGGGTAGCGGGGGAGTACAATGAGCAGTTCTTC
TRBV12-3/TRBV12-4	TRBJ1-2	.	.	CASSSREVYTF	TGTGCCAGCAGTTCCAGGGAAGTATACACCTTC
TRBV7-8	TRBJ2-7	TRBD1	.	CASSLAGQGLEQYF	TGTGCCAGCAGCTTAGCGGGACAGGGACTCGAGCAGTACTTC
TRBV4-2	TRBJ1-2	TRBD1	.	CASSVRQGYNYGYTF	TGTGCCAGCAGCGTACGACAGGGGTATAACTATGGCTACACCTTC
TRBV6-1	TRBJ2-3	.	.	CASSANGYYRTDTQYF	TGTGCCAGCAGTGCCAACGGTTACTACCGCACAGATACGCAGTATTTT
TRBV4-1	TRBJ2-3	.	.	CASSHPTTDTQYF	TGCGCCAGCAGTCACCCTACTACAGATACGCAGTATTTT
TRBV6-6	TRBJ2-7	.	.	CASSYDRTYEQYF	TGTGCCAGCAGTTACGACAGAACCTACGAGCAGTACTTC
TRBV7-7	TRBJ2-5	TRBD2	.	CASSHGGTPQETQYF	TGTGCCAGCAGCCACGGGGGGACGCCTCAAGAGACCCAGTACTTC
TRBV5-8	TRBJ1-5	.	.	CASSLYRRVSNQPQHF	TGTGCCAGCAGCTTGTACAGACGAGTTAGCAATCAGCCCCAGCATTTT
TRBV19	TRBJ1-5	TRBD1	few	CASSITGGDQPQHF	TGTGCCAGTAGTATCACAGGGGGCGATCAGCCCCAGCATTTT
TRBV30	TRBJ1-1	TRBD1	.	CAWSVGQVGTEAFF	TGTGCCTGGAGTGTGGGACAGGTTGGCACTGAAGCTTTCTTT
TRBV18	TRBJ1-1	TRBD1	.	CASSRVGQGLNTEAFF	TGTGCCAGCTCAAGGGTAGGACAGGGTTTGAACACTGAAGCTTTCTTT
TRBV7-9	TRBJ2-2	.	.	CASNSPGTGELFF	TGTGCCAGCAACTCCCCCGGCACCGGGGAGCTGTTTTTT
TRBV5-4	TRBJ2-7	TRBD2	.	CASSLLGGPQGEQYF	TGTGCCAGCAGCTTGTTGGGAGGGCCTCAGGGAGAGCAGTACTTC
TRBV29-1	TRBJ2-5	TRBD1	.	CSADSTGEETQYF	TGCAGCGCCGACAGTACAGGGGAAGAGACCCAGTACTTC
TRBV30	TRBJ1-3	.	.	CAWSAGSGNTIYF	TGTGCCTGGAGCGCAGGGTCTGGAAACACCATATATTTT
TRBV19	TRBJ1-1	.	.	CASSTGVLDTEAFF	TGTGCCAGTAGTACAGGGGTTTTGGACACTGAAGCTTTCTTT
TRBV6-2/TRBV6-3	TRBJ1-1	.	.	CASSYRQANTEAFF	TGTGCCAGCAGTTACCGACAGGCGAACACTGAAGCTTTCTTT
TRBV4-2	TRBJ1-1	TRBD1	few	CASSHRQGRISTEAFF	TGTGCCAGCAGCCACCGACAGGGGAGGATCTCCACTGAAGCTTTCTTT
TRBV2	TRBJ2-7	.	.	CASSEQGNSYEQYF	TGTGCCAGCAGTGAACAGGGTAACTCCTACGAGCAGTACTTC
TRBV9	TRBJ2-5	.	.	CASSPRVGHQETQYF	TGTGCCAGCAGCCCCCGGGTCGGCCACCAAGAGACCCAGTACTTC